This T cell receptor (beta chain) is from a study of T cell responses to AZD1222 COVID-19 vaccine. CDR1 and CDR2 (germline): SGHKS, YYEKEE (reference sequence). V shed 2 bases, J shed 4 bases, and the junction held 5 bases outside the gene matches. CDR3 length equals 15 residues. TCRdb keeps only in-frame clones here, not all; method: immunoSEQ multiplex PCR. The sample records some 150,000 clones, around nine tenths being singletons. V and J are TRBV5-5 and TRBJ2-1; 8 nucleotides align to TRBD2. The clonotype originates from an adult in good health. The starting material was peripheral blood, obtained on day 0 of AZD1222 vaccination. In DNA, the CDR3 is TGTGCCAGCAGCTTTCGTAGCGGGGATTACAATGAGCAGTTCTTC. This encodes CASSFRSGDYNEQFF.